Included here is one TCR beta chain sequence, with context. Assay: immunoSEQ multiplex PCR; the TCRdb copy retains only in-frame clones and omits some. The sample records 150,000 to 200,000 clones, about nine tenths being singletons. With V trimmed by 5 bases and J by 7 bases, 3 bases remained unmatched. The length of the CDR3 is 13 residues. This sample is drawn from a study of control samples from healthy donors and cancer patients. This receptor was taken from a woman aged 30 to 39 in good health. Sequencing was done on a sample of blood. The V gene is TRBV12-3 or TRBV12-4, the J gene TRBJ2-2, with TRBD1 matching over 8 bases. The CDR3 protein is CASSDRGYGELFF. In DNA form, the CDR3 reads TGTGCCAGCAGTGACAGGGGTTACGGGGAGCTGTTTTTT.